The rows below give T cell receptor beta chains drawn from one sample of a study of response to subunit inactivated influenza vaccine. TCRdb redid the calling of the RT-PCR reads with MiXCR, one entry per CDR3 protein. The table includes over 650,000 distinct CDR3 sequences, roughly 20% detected once. Source: PBMCs from blood, taken around 5 days after vaccination. These receptors all come from a man aged 45 to 65 who received an inactivated influenza vaccine. Both conserved end residues are part of each CDR3. For some rows the clone size is stated as once, few or many, or as a class when expanded; others skip it.

clone size: .
V gene: TRBV20-1
J gene: TRBJ2-3
CDR3 protein: CSARAQEGGTGGTDTQYF

clone size: once
V gene: TRBV7-2
J gene: TRBJ2-5
CDR3 protein: CASSRFGRAQETQYF

clone size: .
V gene: TRBV12-3/TRBV12-4
J gene: TRBJ1-1
CDR3 protein: CATREGARGAEAFF

clone size: few
V gene: TRBV5-1
J gene: TRBJ2-7
CDR3 protein: CASSEGGYRVHEQYF

clone size: .
V gene: TRBV27
J gene: TRBJ2-1
CDR3 protein: CASRNGQGSYNEQFF

clone size: .
V gene: TRBV28
J gene: TRBJ2-1
CDR3 protein: CASSLFDGSSYNEQFF

clone size: .
V gene: TRBV6-5
J gene: TRBJ2-2
CDR3 protein: CASIKSGTGELFF

clone size: few
V gene: TRBV6-2/TRBV6-3
J gene: TRBJ2-7
CDR3 protein: CASSYHINYEQYF

clone size: .
V gene: TRBV7-2
J gene: TRBJ2-3
CDR3 protein: CASSVSGGGSTDTQYF

clone size: .
V gene: TRBV7-2
J gene: TRBJ2-7
CDR3 protein: CASRISGSSYEQYF

clone size: few
V gene: TRBV12-3/TRBV12-4
J gene: TRBJ2-2
CDR3 protein: CASSGGGLTTGELFF

clone size: few
V gene: TRBV24-1
J gene: TRBJ1-5
CDR3 protein: CATRLGGGLNQPQHF

clone size: many
V gene: TRBV12-3/TRBV12-4
J gene: TRBJ1-5
CDR3 protein: CASSSRWNQPQHF

clone size: many
V gene: TRBV5-1
J gene: TRBJ2-5
CDR3 protein: CASSLNTGRQETQYF

clone size: .
V gene: TRBV4-3
J gene: TRBJ2-1
CDR3 protein: CASSPVTAYNEQFF

clone size: many
V gene: TRBV11-2
J gene: TRBJ2-1
CDR3 protein: CASSSGTGGWNEQFF

clone size: few
V gene: TRBV5-1
J gene: TRBJ2-7
CDR3 protein: CASSFQAGGLNEQYF

clone size: .
V gene: TRBV7-9
J gene: TRBJ2-3
CDR3 protein: CASSLGSPGRSTDTQYF

clone size: few
V gene: TRBV29-1
J gene: TRBJ1-5
CDR3 protein: CSVSQGGGNQPQHF

clone size: few
V gene: TRBV11-1
J gene: TRBJ2-7
CDR3 protein: CASSQLGQREYEQYF

clone size: many
V gene: TRBV20-1
J gene: TRBJ2-7
CDR3 protein: CSATPPLAGGHGLGEQYF

clone size: .
V gene: TRBV27
J gene: TRBJ2-7
CDR3 protein: CASSINPAGGTGEQYF

clone size: .
V gene: TRBV9
J gene: TRBJ2-3
CDR3 protein: CASSVEGAGGPVVQYF

clone size: .
V gene: TRBV18
J gene: TRBJ2-1
CDR3 protein: CVTHTGGDYNEQFF

clone size: .
V gene: TRBV9
J gene: TRBJ2-1
CDR3 protein: CASSPGLAVPNEQFF

clone size: few
V gene: TRBV12-5
J gene: TRBJ2-3
CDR3 protein: CASGLPNTDTQYF

clone size: .
V gene: TRBV4-1
J gene: TRBJ2-6
CDR3 protein: CASSQDRKRSGANVLTF

clone size: .
V gene: TRBV5-6
J gene: TRBJ2-1
CDR3 protein: CASSLVGAIAGASSYNEQFF

clone size: .
V gene: TRBV11-2
J gene: TRBJ2-1
CDR3 protein: CASTRGGGYNEQFF

clone size: few
V gene: TRBV20-1
J gene: TRBJ2-6
CDR3 protein: CSAATGTGGLGANVLTF

clone size: few
V gene: TRBV29-1
J gene: TRBJ2-2
CDR3 protein: CSVERRGGRTGELFF

clone size: .
V gene: TRBV20-1
J gene: TRBJ2-3
CDR3 protein: CSASEGGGTDTQYF

clone size: few
V gene: TRBV4-3
J gene: TRBJ1-3
CDR3 protein: CASSQEGTSGNTIYF

clone size: few
V gene: TRBV5-1
J gene: TRBJ2-7
CDR3 protein: CASSLAGAPSSYEQYF

clone size: .
V gene: TRBV6-4
J gene: TRBJ2-7
CDR3 protein: CASSAYSGGALFYEQYF

clone size: .
V gene: TRBV20-1
J gene: TRBJ2-1
CDR3 protein: CSARASGTSGRYEQFF

clone size: few
V gene: TRBV12-3/TRBV12-4
J gene: TRBJ1-5
CDR3 protein: CASQARGHYSNQPQHF

clone size: .
V gene: TRBV28
J gene: TRBJ2-5
CDR3 protein: CASSLTLHGGETQYF

clone size: few
V gene: TRBV7-2
J gene: TRBJ2-2
CDR3 protein: CASRPGTRNTGELFF

clone size: .
V gene: TRBV7-8
J gene: TRBJ2-7
CDR3 protein: CASSPRRRLIYEQYF

clone size: many
V gene: TRBV5-5
J gene: TRBJ1-4
CDR3 protein: CASSSDRGRTEKLFF

clone size: few
V gene: TRBV10-3
J gene: TRBJ2-3
CDR3 protein: CAAGKGETSDTQYF

clone size: few
V gene: TRBV7-2
J gene: TRBJ2-1
CDR3 protein: CASTHHRSGPWDNEQFF

clone size: .
V gene: TRBV28
J gene: TRBJ2-1
CDR3 protein: CASSTGQAYNEQFF

clone size: .
V gene: TRBV5-1
J gene: TRBJ1-6
CDR3 protein: CASSPTASDNSPLHF

clone size: few
V gene: TRBV5-1
J gene: TRBJ2-7
CDR3 protein: CASSTREQGLGIYEQYF

clone size: .
V gene: TRBV20-1
J gene: TRBJ2-3
CDR3 protein: CSARDLSSPASDTQYF

clone size: few
V gene: TRBV6-5
J gene: TRBJ2-3
CDR3 protein: CASSYSGALSTDTQYF

clone size: .
V gene: TRBV7-8
J gene: TRBJ1-1
CDR3 protein: CASSLGGRWNTEAFF

clone size: .
V gene: TRBV6-1
J gene: TRBJ2-7
CDR3 protein: CASSQREGYEQYF

clone size: .
V gene: TRBV20-1
J gene: TRBJ2-7
CDR3 protein: CSARAIHIYEQYF

clone size: .
V gene: TRBV7-9
J gene: TRBJ1-3
CDR3 protein: CASSALGSSGNTIYF

clone size: few
V gene: TRBV7-8
J gene: TRBJ2-7
CDR3 protein: CASSRGLDGAYEQYF

clone size: .
V gene: TRBV6-1
J gene: TRBJ2-3
CDR3 protein: CASSPTSGGALDTQYF

clone size: few
V gene: TRBV6-2/TRBV6-3
J gene: TRBJ2-5
CDR3 protein: CASSPPAGRGTQYF

clone size: few
V gene: TRBV10-3
J gene: TRBJ1-1
CDR3 protein: CAISEMVSGEAFF

clone size: .
V gene: TRBV7-8
J gene: TRBJ1-5
CDR3 protein: CASSPQSGARQPQHF